This T cell receptor (beta chain) was sequenced during a study of Ad26.COV2.S vaccination and SARS-CoV-2 variants. Measured with immunoSEQ multiplex PCR; TCRdb has only the in-frame clones, and not every one. Of around 400,000 clones in the sample, about 91% were seen once. The treatment: some 20 received Ad26.COV2.S at low or high dose, single or two shots; five or six received placebo; per-sample allocation not given. Specimens were obtained on day 63 following the first vaccine or placebo injection. Germline V CDR1 and CDR2: SGHNT, YYREEE (reference sequence). Trimming removed 0 bases at V and 4 bases at J, with 16 bases between. The CDR3 runs to 17 residues.

The TCR sequence derives from a person aged 18 to 65 who received the Ad26.COV2.S COVID-19 vaccine or a placebo. Sequencing was performed on peripheral blood, taken in a trial of Ad26.COV2.S vaccine versus placebo. V gene TRBV5-4 combines with J gene TRBJ2-2, with D possibly being TRBD1 or TRBD2 (5 bases each). The CDR3 reads CASSLGGYAGGTGELFF. The CDR3 DNA follows: TGTGCCAGCAGCTTGGGGGGGTATGCCGGAGGCACCGGGGAGCTGTTTTTT.